The rows below give T cell receptor beta chains drawn from one sample of a study of T cells expressing NK-cell markers. TCRdb processed the 5' RACE reads again and assigns one entry to each CDR3 protein, with no DNA. The sample holds approximately 150,000 distinct CDR3 sequences. The source material was blood T cells: a sorted CD56 or NKG2C T cell subset, CD4+ or CD8+ T cells, or bulk PBMC T cells (not recorded which). Source of these receptors: a man in his late teens or twenties in good health. The CDR3 runs from the conserved cysteine through the conserved F or W.

cdr3_aa j_call v_call cdr3_length
CASSYTERGAYNEQFF TRBJ2-1 TRBV6-2/TRBV6-3 16
CATSETGGRHLQETQYF TRBJ2-5 TRBV15 17
CASSSTGVGTQYF TRBJ2-3 TRBV7-2 13
CASSLTGGPERELFNEQFF TRBJ2-1 TRBV6-1 19
CASSAGQSPGEQFF TRBJ2-1 TRBV25-1 14
CASIAEGHYEQYF TRBJ2-7 TRBV6-2/TRBV6-3 13
CASRPDRASAGELFF TRBJ2-2 TRBV4-1 15
CASSVGTAAGNTIYF TRBJ1-3 TRBV9 15
CASSQDVGGRGDTQYF TRBJ2-3 TRBV4-1 16
CSVDGGLYSYNEQFF TRBJ2-1 TRBV29-1 15
CASSWSENLGYNEQFF TRBJ2-1 TRBV11-2 16
CASSLRGDYEQYF TRBJ2-7 TRBV27 13
CATSDLGTGYNEQFF TRBJ2-1 TRBV24-1 15
CSARDLGGVDEQYF TRBJ2-7 TRBV20-1 14
CASITSGAQETQYF TRBJ2-5 TRBV12-3/TRBV12-4 14
CASSLMGDQETQYF TRBJ2-5 TRBV28 14
CASSVTDTGRELYNEQFF TRBJ2-1 TRBV9 18
CASSLTGGITGNEQFF TRBJ2-1 TRBV12-3/TRBV12-4 16
CASSQDSYSAGYTF TRBJ1-2 TRBV4-3 14
CASRPSSQETQYF TRBJ2-5 TRBV12-3/TRBV12-4 13
CASSLLGSRPQHF TRBJ1-5 TRBV7-2 13
CSVEVTTDYNEKLFF TRBJ1-4 TRBV29-1 15
CATSDPPGQANTEAFF TRBJ1-1 TRBV24-1 16
CSARAHSGRTDTQYF TRBJ2-3 TRBV20-1 15
CASSPGTPKKDEQYF TRBJ2-7 TRBV27 15
CASSDDRGPLPYEYEQYF TRBJ2-7 TRBV7-2 18
CASSLTGGWETQYF TRBJ2-5 TRBV6-4 14
CASIIPGPKHSNQPQHF TRBJ1-5 TRBV21-1 17
CASSKTSGSDNEQFF TRBJ2-1 TRBV12-3/TRBV12-4 15
CASSKTSGRSDTQYF TRBJ2-3 TRBV7-9 15
CSVKTGSLSYEQYF TRBJ2-7 TRBV29-1 14
CASSRTSGRDEQFF TRBJ2-1 TRBV5-1 14
CASSKGHGRDIQYF TRBJ2-4 TRBV21-1 14
CASSSTRLVANYGYTF TRBJ1-2 TRBV7-9 16
CASSQDWGLGPRDEQYF TRBJ2-7 TRBV4-3 17
CASSSPRGLAGMDEQFF TRBJ2-1 TRBV5-1 17
CASSKWGQETQYF TRBJ2-5 TRBV7-9 13
CASSLEGQLNYEQYF TRBJ2-7 TRBV7-3 15
CASKTGGFPQYF TRBJ2-3 TRBV12-3/TRBV12-4 12
CASSLGRNTEAFF TRBJ1-1 TRBV7-9 13
CSAAGGGETDTQYF TRBJ2-3 TRBV29-1 14
CSVEDPQRATNEKLFF TRBJ1-4 TRBV29-1 16
CASSLGRMNTEAFF TRBJ1-1 TRBV6-2/TRBV6-3 14
CSAVGDRSYEQYF TRBJ2-7 TRBV29-1 13
CASSQLAGSYNEQFF TRBJ2-1 TRBV12-3/TRBV12-4 15
CSVEWSSGRYNEQFF TRBJ2-1 TRBV29-1 15
CASSLIGGEGGYTF TRBJ1-2 TRBV27 14
CASSLGVRNGYTF TRBJ1-2 TRBV6-1 13
CASSSQQGVVAEAFF TRBJ1-1 TRBV7-9 15
CSVEGRTSGRVSYEQYF TRBJ2-7 TRBV29-1 17
CASRGRGRVAGNTIYF TRBJ1-3 TRBV25-1 16